The table lists the clone carrying this T cell receptor beta chain with a few counts. This record comes from a study of T cells in Graves' hyperthyroidism and ophthalmopathy. Subjects aged 18 to 65 presented with newly diagnosed hyperthyroidism of less than 2 months' duration. Thyroid ultrasound and orbital computed tomography, with clinical symptoms and serum thyroxine and TRAb, informed diagnoses. Amplification yielded TCR beta CDR3 regions, with RNA transcripts as the source. The HTBI primer set served for first-round RT-PCR of the TCR CDR3. MiXCR was run by TCRdb on the multiplex PCR reads, yielding one entry per CDR3 protein. The sample carries 560,000 or so distinct CDR3 sequences, under 60% recorded once. Trimming removed 2 bases from V and 12 bases from J, with 5 bases in between. This CDR3 spans 10 amino acids. Per the germline V gene, CDR1 is ENHRY and CDR2 is SYGVKD.

Sequencing was performed on peripheral blood or thyroid tissue (not recorded which). This rearrangement joins TRBV10-3 to TRBJ1-5; no reliable D call. This receptor was identified in a young woman with Graves' hyperthyroidism. The CDR3 protein is CAISEEDQHF. The CDR3 bases are TGTGCCATCAGTGAGGAGGACCAGCATTTT.